This T cell receptor (beta chain) was observed in a study of metastatic and nonmetastatic thyroid tumors. Authors' processing steps: The study took CDR3 differences across clinicopathological groups and made a distant-metastasis classifier for papillary thyroid cancer from them. With MiXCR, TCRdb reprocessed the PCR reads. TCRdb, not the authors, supplied the V and J calls. The top ten hold around 9% of the sample, which has some 83,000 clones, around an eighth seen once. Germline V gives CDR1 SGHRS, CDR2 YFSETQ. The CDR3 covers 19 residues. Trimming pared 4 bases from V and 2 bases from J, leaving 26 bases between. Patients had received no treatment of any kind before thyroid surgery. Many counts were recorded for this clone.

Sample: tumor tissue. This TCR derives from a female donor with papillary thyroid cancer or a benign thyroid nodule (not recorded which). Some clones in this sample may be carry-over from other donors' samples. The V call is TRBV5-1, the J call TRBJ2-3; TRBD2 is a possible D gene (6 bases). CDR3 sequence reads: CASSQNSNKGLPITDTQYF. CDR3 DNA sequence: TGCGCCAGCAGCCAAAACTCGAATAAGGGACTGCCGATCACAGATACGCAGTATTTT. Based on the CDR3 plus reference TRBV5-1 and TRBJ2-3, the full variable domain is KAGVTQTPRYLIKTRGQQVTLSCSPISGHRSVSWYQQTPGQGLQFLFEYFSETQRNKGNFPGRFSGRQFSNSRSEMNVSTLELGDSALYLCASSQNSNKGLPITDTQYFGPGTRLTVL.